The clone carrying this T cell receptor (beta chain) was seen many times. This specimen belongs to a study of T cells in Graves' hyperthyroidism and ophthalmopathy. The investigators amplified TCR beta CDR3 regions from RNA transcripts. RT-PCR in the first round (using the HTBI primer set) targeted the TCR CDR3. TCRdb used MiXCR to reprocess the multiplex PCR reads, holding one entry per CDR3 protein. The data show about 640,000 distinct CDR3 sequences, with around 21% seen just once and 34% held by the top ten. The CDR3 is 13 residues long. V gave up 4 bases and J gave up 3 bases, with 7 bases separating them. Germline V gene lookup returns CDR1 SNHLY and CDR2 FYNNEI.

J is TRBJ1-5 and V is TRBV2; TRBD1 is a possible D gene (6 bases). This clonotype was obtained from a man aged 25-40 years with Graves' ophthalmopathy. The sequencing sample was made of blood. The CDR3 DNA reads TGTGCCAGCAGTGGACAGGTCAATCAGCCCCAGCATTTT. Translated: CASSGQVNQPQHF. Full variable domain (missing parts from reference TRBV2 and TRBJ1-5): EPEVTQTPSHQVTQMGQEVILRCVPISNHLYFYWYRQILGQKVEFLVSFYNNEISEKSEIFDDQFSVERPDGSNFTLKIRSTKLEDSAMYFCASSGQVNQPQHFGDGTRLSIL.